This entry lists 29 T cell receptor beta chains sequenced from one sample in a study of blood T cell repertoires in COVID-19. Libraries were prepared by immunoSEQ multiplex PCR; TCRdb keeps only in-frame clonotypes and omits some of them. Of approximately 260,000 clones in the sample, nearly 90% were seen once. Sequenced input: peripheral blood. These receptors were taken from an older woman with COVID-19, enrolled during active disease.

J is TRBJ2-1 and V is TRBV7-2; 7 bases agree with TRBD1. V was pared by 8 bases and J by 6 bases, with 13 bases of the junction left unmatched. CDR1 SGHTA and CDR2 FQGNSA come from the germline V gene. CDR3 length: 15 residues. The CDR3 loop reads CASRNRGQHLNEQFF. CDR3 coding DNA: TGTGCCAGCCGAAATAGGGGGCAGCATCTCAATGAGCAGTTCTTC.

The chain links TRBV5-1 to TRBJ1-1; tentatively, D is TRBD1 (6 bases). Germline V gene lookup returns CDR1 SGHRS and CDR2 YFSETQ. V was shortened by 4 bases and J by 6 bases, with 19 bases between the two germline ends. CDR3 length: 15 amino acids. CDR3 loop: CASSAGPSGVAEAFF. CDR3 in DNA: TGCGCCAGCAGCGCAGGTCCTTCAGGGGTTGCTGAAGCTTTCTTT.

The chain uses TRBV6-5 and TRBJ2-2; possibly TRBD1 for D (7 bases). CDR1 is MNHEY and CDR2 is SVGAGI in the germline V gene. CDR3 size: 15 residues. The V end lost 6 bases, the J end lost 1 base, and 12 bases lay between the germline ends. DNA of the CDR3: TGTGCCAGCAGGCGCGGGACAGAGAACACCGGGGAGCTGTTTTTT. Protein: CASRRGTENTGELFF.

Turning to this clone: This sample also contains other DNA sequences that code for the same CDR3. The rearrangement joins TRBV29-1 to TRBJ1-1, with D possibly matching TRBD1 (5 bases). Between the trimmed V and J ends, which lost 3 bases and 4 bases, there was a span of 12 bases. The CDR3 sequence is 13 residues long. The germline V gene encodes CDR1 SQVTM and CDR2 ANQGSEA. For the CDR3, the DNA is TGCAGCGTTGAGGCGGGGGGGGGCACTGAAGCTTTCTTT. Protein product: CSVEAGGGTEAFF. Full variable domain (outside the CDR3, taken from reference TRBV29-1 and TRBJ1-1): SAVISQKPSRDICQRGTSLTIQCQVDSQVTMMFWYRQQPGQSLTLIATANQGSEATYESGFVIDKFPISRPNLTFSTLTVSNMSPEDSSIYLCSVEAGGGTEAFFGQGTRLTVV.

This chain connects TRBV5-4 to TRBJ1-1; D uncertain. V was clipped by 2 bases and J by 4 bases, with 9 bases between them. The CDR3 has 13 amino acids. Germline CDR1 reads SGHNT; CDR2 reads YYREEE (reference sequence). CDR3 loop: CASSFPAGTEAFF. CDR3 bases: TGTGCCAGCAGCTTTCCGGCGGGCACTGAAGCTTTCTTT. Full variable domain (remainder filled in from reference TRBV5-4 and TRBJ1-1): ETGVTQSPTHLIKTRGQQVTLRCSSQSGHNTVSWYQQALGQGPQFIFQYYREEENGRGNFPPRFSGLQFPNYSSELNVNALELDDSALYLCASSFPAGTEAFFGQGTRLTVV.

This clone has a handful of counts. This sequence joins TRBV10-1 and TRBJ2-7; 7 nucleotides agree with TRBD1. Germline loops: CDR1 WNHNN, CDR2 SYGVQD (reference sequence). The CDR3 is made up of 13 amino acids. V trimming: 9 bases; J trimming: 3 bases; junction bases outside the gene matches: 8. The chain's CDR3 is CARMGQKYYEQYF. The CDR3 nucleotides are TGCGCCAGGATGGGACAGAAGTACTACGAGCAGTACTTC.

This clone showed up just a few times. This chain uses TRBV6-2 or TRBV6-3 with TRBJ2-1; TRBD2 matches at 7 bases. V dropped 4 bases and J dropped 0; count of bases not matched to a gene: 12. Germline CDR1 MNHEY, CDR2 SVGEGT. The CDR3 loop spans 18 amino acids. CDR3 DNA: TGTGCCAGCAGTTCCCCCCTGGATCTAGCGGCCTCCTACAATGAGCAGTTCTTC. Translating it yields CASSSPLDLAASYNEQFF.

Regarding this clone: Other DNA sequences from this sample encode an identical CDR3 as well. The CDR3 loop is CASSLGGDYGYTF. The CDR3 DNA is TGTGCCAGCAGCTTAGGGGGGGACTATGGCTACACCTTC. The chain recombines TRBV7-8 with TRBJ1-2; possibly TRBD1 for D (5 bases). The CDR3 is 13 amino acids. Trimming took 1 base from V and 3 from J, leaving 6 bases between them. CDR1 and CDR2 from the germline V gene are SGHVS and FQNEAQ.

This clone was found a few times. The rearrangement joins TRBV5-5 to TRBJ1-1; D not resolved. The CDR3 is made up of 14 amino acids. Trimming cost V 1 base and J 8 bases, with 15 bases left between them. Germline V gene data show CDR1 as SGHKS and CDR2 as YYEKEE (reference sequence). CDR3 amino acids: CASSLIARHREAFF. The CDR3 DNA reads TGTGCCAGCAGCTTGATAGCAAGGCACCGGGAAGCTTTCTTT.

Concerning this clone: This sample includes further DNA sequences coding for the same CDR3. CDR3 amino acids: CATSDSGTGGGETQYF. The CDR3 DNA is TGTGCCACCAGTGACTCCGGGACAGGGGGCGGAGAGACCCAGTACTTC. The chain links TRBV24-1 to TRBJ2-5; 12 bases are a match to TRBD1. Germline-derived CDR1 and CDR2 are KGHDR and SFDVKD. This CDR3 has 16 amino acids. The V segment lost 4 bases and the J segment 4 bases; nucleotides outside the gene matches: 6.

The chain carries TRBV27 and TRBJ2-7; D uncertain. V shed 1 base and J shed 1 base, with 11 bases lying between them. Per germline, CDR1 MNHEY and CDR2 SMNVEV (reference sequence). There are 15 residues in the CDR3. CDR3 nucleotide sequence: TGTGCCAGCAGTTTATATGAGGCGACGTCCTACGAGCAGTACTTC. It yields the protein CASSLYEATSYEQYF.

J is TRBJ1-2 and V is TRBV4-1; perhaps TRBD1 as D (6 bases). V lost 2 bases and J 4 bases, leaving 17 bases between the germline ends. This CDR3 contains 16 residues. Germline CDR1 reads MGHRA; CDR2 reads YSYEKL. The DNA of the CDR3 is TGCGCCAGCAGCCAACGGTCCCGTTCAGGGGCCTATGGCTACACCTTC. Encoded protein: CASSQRSRSGAYGYTF.

This sequence joins TRBV15 and TRBJ1-2; 9 nucleotides align to TRBD1. The CDR3 length is 14 residues. Trimming cost V 3 bases and J 12 bases; bases outside gene matches: 11. Germline loops: CDR1 LNHNV, CDR2 YYDKDF (reference sequence). The DNA for the CDR3 is TGTGCCACCAGCAGGGAACCCGGGACAGGGATCGACACCTTC. Protein product: CATSREPGTGIDTF.

V gene TRBV2 combines with J gene TRBJ1-2; 8 bases line up with TRBD1. The CDR3 contains 14 residues. Germline V lookup: CDR1 SNHLY, CDR2 FYNNEI. V gave up 3 bases and J gave up 6 bases; unmatched junction bases: 6. CDR3 sequence (DNA): TGTGCCAGCAGTGATAGGACAGGGAGAGATGGCTACACCTTC. Protein product: CASSDRTGRDGYTF.

The chain recombines TRBV5-1 with TRBJ1-3; weak D call: TRBD1 (5 bases). The ends were cut back, 4 bases at V and 0 bases at J, with 11 bases in the middle. There are 15 residues in the CDR3. Per germline, CDR1 SGHRS and CDR2 YFSETQ. The CDR3 sequence is CASSRSGGSGNTIYF. In nucleotides, the CDR3 is TGCGCCAGCAGCCGCTCGGGGGGCTCTGGAAACACCATATATTTT.

The CDR3 spells CASSLDGYSSYNEQFF. CDR3 DNA sequence: TGTGCCAGCAGCTTAGACGGTTACAGCTCCTACAATGAGCAGTTCTTC. The chain recombines TRBV7-3 with TRBJ2-1; no reliable D call. The CDR3 has 16 residues. The V and J ends lost 2 bases and 0 bases respectively, with 11 bases between them. Germline CDR1 is SGHTA and CDR2 is FQGTGA.

The chain employs TRBV19 and TRBJ1-1, with 11 nucleotides matching TRBD1. The V and J ends lost 6 bases and 1 base, in that order; junction bases with no gene match: 7. The CDR3 runs 16 residues. Germline V gives CDR1 LNHDA, CDR2 SQIVND (reference sequence). The CDR3 region is CASSPRTGGENTEAFF. Written as DNA, the CDR3 is TGTGCCAGTAGCCCCAGGACAGGGGGCGAGAACACTGAAGCTTTCTTT.

The chain combines TRBV6-5 with TRBJ2-1; 13 bases map to TRBD2. Germline assignment: CDR1 MNHEY and CDR2 SVGAGI. The V and J ends lost 4 bases and 7 bases, in that order; junction bases with no gene match: 7. This CDR3 contains 16 residues. In DNA form, the CDR3 reads TGTGCCAGCAGTTTAATAACTAGCGGGGGGGGTAATGAGCAGTTCTTC. Its protein is CASSLITSGGGNEQFF.

The rearrangement joins TRBV11-3 to TRBJ2-1, with 8 bases that match TRBD2. The CDR3 consists of 16 residues. V dropped 1 base and J dropped 9; count of bases not matched to a gene: 11. Per the germline V gene, CDR1 is SGHNT and CDR2 is YENEEA. This CDR3 is CASSLGDAGGAGEQFF. CDR3 sequence (DNA): TGTGCCAGCAGCTTAGGGGACGCCGGGGGGGCTGGTGAGCAGTTCTTC.

This clone was seen more than once but under ten times. The rearrangement links TRBV18 to TRBJ2-4; 13 nucleotides match TRBD2. With V trimmed by 0 bases and J by 15 bases, 5 bases remained unmatched. Germline values: CDR1 KGHSH, CDR2 LQKENI. This CDR3 comprises 14 residues. CDR3 coding DNA: TGTGCCAGCTCACCACCCACTAGCGGGGGGGTCTTGTACTTC. Protein sequence: CASSPPTSGGVLYF.

This chain joins TRBV3-1 (or the pseudogene TRBV3-2) and TRBJ2-5, with 9 bases fitting TRBD2. The CDR3 has 14 residues. CDR1 LGHDT and CDR2 YNNKEL come from the germline V gene (reference sequence). V lost 1 base to trimming and J lost 6 bases; unmatched junction nucleotides: 3. In DNA form, the CDR3 reads TGTGCCAGCAGCCAAGGGACTAGCGTGAAGACCCAGTACTTC. The encoded protein is CASSQGTSVKTQYF.

The rearrangement joins TRBV4-1 to TRBJ1-2; D call uncertain. The CDR3 extends over 13 amino acids. V was pared by 0 bases and J by 4 bases, with 6 bases between. Germline CDR1 MGHRA, CDR2 YSYEKL. The CDR3 DNA is TGCGCCAGCAGCCAAGAGGGCAGCTATGGCTACACCTTC. This sequence encodes CASSQEGSYGYTF.

The chain links TRBV6-5 to TRBJ1-1, with 8 nucleotides matching TRBD1. Germline values: CDR1 MNHEY, CDR2 SVGAGI. V shed 2 bases and J 5 bases; nucleotides not matched to a gene: 7. This CDR3 region has 15 residues. The DNA of the CDR3 is TGTGCCAGCAGTTACCGGACAGGGAGGGGGACTGAAGCTTTCTTT. Its protein product is CASSYRTGRGTEAFF.

This clone was detected only once. The chain links TRBV7-8 to TRBJ2-7; TRBD1 matches at 11 bases. The germline gives CDR1 SGHVS, CDR2 FQNEAQ. V lost 4 bases, J lost 2 bases, and 1 base stayed unmatched. The CDR3 runs 14 residues. CDR3 DNA: TGTGCCAGCAGCTGGACAGGGGGCCCCTACGAGCAGTACTTC. Translated, it gives CASSWTGGPYEQYF.

This chain connects TRBV30 to TRBJ1-4; TRBD1 aligns across 9 bases. The CDR3 length is 14 residues. The germline gives CDR1 GTSNPN, CDR2 SVGIG (reference sequence). J was trimmed by 4 bases and V by 6 bases; bases with no gene match: 6. CDR3 amino acids: CACNRGLGNEKLFF. CDR3 coding DNA: TGTGCCTGCAACAGGGGGCTGGGTAATGAAAAACTGTTTTTT. The full variable domain, with the rest looked up from reference TRBV30 and TRBJ1-4, is SQTIHQWPATLVQPVGSPLSLECTVEGTSNPNLYWYRQAAGRGLQLLFYSVGIGQISSEVPQNLSASRPQDRQFILSSKKLLLSDSGFYLCACNRGLGNEKLFFGSGTQLSVL.

The V call is TRBV4-2, the J call TRBJ2-1; TRBD2 might be the D (5 bases). The CDR3 contains 16 residues. From germline, CDR1 is LGHNA and CDR2 YNFKEQ. Trimming took 0 bases from V and 3 from J, leaving 12 bases between them. The CDR3 nucleotides are TGTGCCAGCAGCCAAGATTGGGTCGGGAACTACAATGAGCAGTTCTTC. Amino acid sequence: CASSQDWVGNYNEQFF.

This sequence joins TRBV15 and TRBJ1-1, with D perhaps matching TRBD1 (5 bases). Trimming took off 0 bases at V and 8 bases at J, with 19 bases between the two ends. The CDR3 has 16 residues. Germline V gene data show CDR1 as LNHNV and CDR2 as YYDKDF (reference sequence). CDR3 loop: CATSRDRGRGGGEAFF. CDR3 coding DNA: TGTGCCACCAGCAGAGATCGTGGTAGGGGCGGTGGGGAAGCTTTCTTT.

J is TRBJ1-2 and V is TRBV30, with D tentatively TRBD1 (6 bases). Germline CDR1 and CDR2: GTSNPN and SVGIG (reference sequence). V was shortened by 2 bases and J by 5 bases, with 12 bases between the two germline ends. This CDR3 is built from 13 residues. The CDR3 is CAWSQNRAYGYTF. The CDR3 bases are TGTGCCTGGAGTCAAAACAGGGCTTATGGCTACACCTTC.

The chain is built from TRBV6-5 and TRBJ2-2; 7 bases map to TRBD2. CDR3 length: 16 residues. Germline CDR1 and CDR2: MNHEY and SVGAGI. V lost 0 bases and J lost 4; bases outside the gene matches: 5. Written as DNA, the CDR3 is TGTGCCAGCAGTTACTCGTGGCGGGGGAGCACCGGGGAGCTGTTTTTT. This codes for CASSYSWRGSTGELFF.